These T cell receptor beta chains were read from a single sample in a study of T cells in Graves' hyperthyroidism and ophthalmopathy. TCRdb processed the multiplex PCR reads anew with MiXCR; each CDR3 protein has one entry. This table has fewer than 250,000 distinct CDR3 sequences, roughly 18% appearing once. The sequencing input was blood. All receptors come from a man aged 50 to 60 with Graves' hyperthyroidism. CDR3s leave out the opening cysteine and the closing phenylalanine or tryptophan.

ASSLETSSLPDTQY	TRBV5-4	TRBJ2-3
ASSLSGRGDTQY	TRBV28	TRBJ2-3
ASGYLAEQF	TRBV2	TRBJ2-1
ASSFRGRNRGYT	TRBV28	TRBJ1-2
ASSDGLAGVEQF	TRBV11-2	TRBJ2-1
ASRLGTISEAF	TRBV11-1	TRBJ1-1
ASSFTSGYNEQF	TRBV11-3	TRBJ2-1
ASSEAVAGTSF	TRBV2	TRBJ1-1
ASSLLLAYTGELF	TRBV28	TRBJ2-2
ASENTEAF	TRBV6-1	TRBJ1-1
ASSSNRGIGANVLT	TRBV28	TRBJ2-6
ASTHTSSYNEQF	TRBV12-3/TRBV12-4	TRBJ2-1
SAEDNDTEAF	TRBV20-1	TRBJ1-1
ASSSGDRDTEAF	TRBV3-1	TRBJ1-1
ASSEEDRGIYEQY	TRBV6-1	TRBJ2-7
ASSLVGQGMNTEAF	TRBV5-1	TRBJ1-1
ASASQQDFETQY	TRBV6-1	TRBJ2-5
ATSEATSTDTQY	TRBV24-1	TRBJ2-3
ASTRSRDLTYEQY	TRBV28	TRBJ2-7
ASSPVGQSTDTQY	TRBV18	TRBJ2-3
ASSARVYNEQF	TRBV3-1	TRBJ2-1
ASSPPLAGPYNEQF	TRBV11-2	TRBJ2-1
ASSQGKEGVEQY	TRBV3-1	TRBJ2-7
ATSRDLVGSSGYT	TRBV15	TRBJ1-2
ASSFGGTAYEQY	TRBV28	TRBJ2-7
ASSLAPGESNEQF	TRBV12-3/TRBV12-4	TRBJ2-1
ASSFRPNEQF	TRBV7-8	TRBJ2-1
ASSPYPTGGSYNEQF	TRBV11-3	TRBJ2-1
ASFGTDNYGYT	TRBV28	TRBJ1-2
ASSLIHEQY	TRBV11-2	TRBJ2-7
ASSLGVVGGGNQPQH	TRBV11-2	TRBJ1-5
ASSQGSASGSADTQY	TRBV4-3	TRBJ2-3
ASGGLISGQPQH	TRBV2	TRBJ1-5
ASSQGILRGGSYEQY	TRBV14	TRBJ2-7
ASRGLAGGNEQF	TRBV6-2/TRBV6-3	TRBJ2-1
AWSTISYEQY	TRBV30	TRBJ2-7
ASRPSTGGPETQY	TRBV11-2	TRBJ2-5
ASSSPLRISYNEQF	TRBV11-3	TRBJ2-1
SARPKPGLAGLKETQY	TRBV20-1	TRBJ2-5
ASSQLQNTEAF	TRBV12-3/TRBV12-4	TRBJ1-1
ASSPFSQANTEAF	TRBV3-1	TRBJ1-1
SFRTSGGTDTQY	TRBV29-1	TRBJ2-3
ASSYTGGDTYEQY	TRBV27	TRBJ2-7
ASSQTPHRSQGSPLH	TRBV4-2	TRBJ1-6
ASSYGTQNTEAF	TRBV6-2/TRBV6-3	TRBJ1-1
ASSHGLAGTYEQY	TRBV11-3	TRBJ2-7
ASSRQGPSNTGELF	TRBV6-1	TRBJ2-2
ASSLAHGLNTEAF	TRBV19	TRBJ1-1
ASSLVAGGETQY	TRBV11-2	TRBJ2-5
ASSPGGGAWNTEAF	TRBV5-5	TRBJ1-1
ASSLGRAVEKLF	TRBV28	TRBJ1-4
ASSPYDRGLYNEQF	TRBV9	TRBJ2-1
ASSELGGTDTQY	TRBV2	TRBJ2-3
ASSIREGGYNEQF	TRBV6-1	TRBJ2-1